This T cell receptor (beta chain) was captured by sequencing in a study of tumor-infiltrating lymphocytes in primary liver carcinoma. Whole-study context: The tumors ranged from about 4 to 11 cm across and fell within stage T1-T3 N0M0. General study points: Lower overlap was observed for tumor-adjacent and tumor-blood pairs relative to tumor region pairs. Tumor specimens were characterized by a significantly higher top-250-clone fraction than blood (p = 0.039).

CDR1 is SGHAT, CDR2 FQNNGV, per germline. The CDR3 is 16 amino acids. The source material, roughly 18-30 mg of unsorted bulk tissue, was used to co-extract RNA and DNA. A remark on this clonotype: Its target is unknown. One end of the junction fails to match germline, which may point to a read error.

Synthesis of TCR beta cDNA was carried out from 500 ng total RNA with a constant-region primer. Generation of the TCR beta libraries relied on three nested multiplex PCR rounds using slightly modified ARM-PCR. Amplification in the first two PCR rounds was performed using TRBV1-TRBV30 forward primers and a C-beta reverse primer for 10 cycles each. MiXCR, applied by TCRdb to the multiplex PCR reads, yields one record per CDR3 protein. Here the sample spans around 78,000 distinct CDR3 sequences, 71% being singletons. The source of this sequence is a woman aged 60-70 years with primary liver carcinoma and hepatitis B virus infection. V gene TRBV11-2 combines with J gene TRBJ2-2; possible D gene TRBD1, 5 bases. Sequencing input: liver tumor tissue from sampling region 4. Subset defined: tumor region T4, right-lateral pole. CDR3 sequence (DNA): TGTGCCAGCAGCTTATTAAGGGGATCGAAGACCGTGGAGCTGTTTTTT. It codes for CASSLLRGSKTVELFF.